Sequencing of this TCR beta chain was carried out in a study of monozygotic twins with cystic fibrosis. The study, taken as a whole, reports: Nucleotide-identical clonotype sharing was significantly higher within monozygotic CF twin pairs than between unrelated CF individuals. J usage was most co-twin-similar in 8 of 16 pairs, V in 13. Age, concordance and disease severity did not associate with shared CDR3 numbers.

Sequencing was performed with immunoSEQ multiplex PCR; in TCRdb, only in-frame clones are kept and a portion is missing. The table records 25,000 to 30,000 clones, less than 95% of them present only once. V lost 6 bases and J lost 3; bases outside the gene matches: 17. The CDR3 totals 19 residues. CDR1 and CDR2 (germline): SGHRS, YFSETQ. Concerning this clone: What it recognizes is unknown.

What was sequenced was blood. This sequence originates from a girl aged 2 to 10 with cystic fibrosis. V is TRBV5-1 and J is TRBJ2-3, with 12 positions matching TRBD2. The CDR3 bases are TGCGCCAGCACTCTCCTCCCTAGCGGGGGGGCCTTTGTGACAGATACGCAGTATTTT. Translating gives CASTLLPSGGAFVTDTQYF.